Given below is one T cell receptor (beta chain) in context. Antigen specificity is unknown. Lysates of CMV-infected fibroblasts at around 9.1 ug/mL stimulated these cells. Sorting of responding CD4+ T cells relied on upregulated CD40 ligand together with CD69. Anti-CD28/CD49d costimulation, CD40-blocking antibody and enfuvirtide were given to CD8-depleted PBMCs for 18 hours. Germline values: CDR1 SGHRS, CDR2 YFSETQ. J gave up 5 bases and V 3 bases, and 3 bases lay outside the gene matches. The CDR3 is 15 amino acids. These data belong to a study of persistence of HIV-infected CD4 T cells. The libraries were made with immunoSEQ version 4 in survey mode. Produced via immunoSEQ multiplex PCR; TCRdb's table is partial and in-frame only. The sample lists about 7,000 clones; about 80% were seen once.

Source: CD4+ T cells sorted from PBMCs after approximately 19-hour stimulation, taken from a patient who received antiretroviral therapy. This TCR derives from an adult woman with HIV who was CMV-seropositive. V usage is TRBV5-1 and J usage is TRBJ2-1; 12 positions agree with TRBD2. The chain's CDR3 is CASSSGLAGNNEQFF. For the CDR3, the DNA is TGCGCCAGCAGCTCCGGACTAGCGGGAAACAATGAGCAGTTCTTC.